The 13 T cell receptor beta chains in this list originate from one sample, sequenced in a study of blood T cell repertoires in COVID-19. TCRdb's copy holds only in-frame clones and misses some; the assay was immunoSEQ multiplex PCR. The sample lists approximately 300,000 clones, approximately 90% occurring once. The specimen was PBMCs or T cells enriched from blood (not recorded which). The receptors were gathered from a young woman who had recovered from COVID-19.

The J gene is TRBJ1-1, the V gene TRBV6-5, with a possible D match to TRBD1 (5 bases). The germline CDR1 and CDR2 sequences are MNHEY and SVGAGI. With 3 bases removed from V and 0 bases from J, the gap between germline ends came to 14 bases. The CDR3 sequence is 16 residues long. The CDR3 nucleotides are TGTGCCAGCAGTTATAGGGGCTCGGAATTGAACACTGAAGCTTTCTTT. This codes for CASSYRGSELNTEAFF.

The chain is built from TRBV7-9 and TRBJ1-1; a weak D match, TRBD1 (5 bases). Germline CDR1 reads SEHNR; CDR2 reads FQNEAQ (reference sequence). Trimming cost V 5 bases and J 4 bases, with 11 bases left between them. The CDR3 runs 13 residues. CDR3 coding DNA: TGTGCCAGCAGCCCGACAGAAAGCACTGAAGCTTTCTTT. Residues: CASSPTESTEAFF.

This clone was found a few times. The chain combines TRBV3-1 (or the pseudogene TRBV3-2) with TRBJ2-1; D uncertain. Germline V gene data show CDR1 as LGHDT and CDR2 as YNNKEL (reference sequence). The CDR3 contains 14 residues. Trimming removed 0 bases from V and 6 bases from J, with 9 bases in between. The CDR3 reads CASSQDYIANEQFF. The CDR3 DNA reads as TGTGCCAGCAGCCAAGATTACATAGCCAATGAGCAGTTCTTC.

The V gene is TRBV5-6, the J gene TRBJ2-5, with 11 bases fitting TRBD2. Unmatched junction bases numbered 13, after V lost 3 bases and J lost 3 bases. Germline V gene lookup returns CDR1 SGHDT and CDR2 YYEEEE. The CDR3 covers 18 residues. CDR3 residues: CASSWGLAEASLKETQYF. CDR3 nucleotide sequence: TGTGCCAGCAGCTGGGGACTAGCGGAAGCCTCCCTAAAAGAGACCCAGTACTTC.

This clone was seen more than once but under ten times. This chain uses TRBV10-1 with TRBJ2-3; TRBD2 matches at 8 bases. The germline V gene has CDR1 WNHNN and CDR2 SYGVQD (reference sequence). The junction had 2 bases not matched to a gene; V was cut back by 0 bases and J by 0 bases. The CDR3 sequence is 16 residues long. The CDR3: CASSESSGGSTDTQYF. DNA of the CDR3: TGCGCCAGCAGTGAGTCAAGCGGGGGAAGCACAGATACGCAGTATTTT.

The sample holds many counts of this clone. The same CDR3 also results from other DNA sequences found in this sample. The chain joins TRBV11-3 to TRBJ2-1; D uncertain. Trimming took 3 bases from V and 3 from J, leaving 6 bases between them. The CDR3 contains 13 residues. Germline V gene data show CDR1 as SGHNT and CDR2 as YENEEA. The DNA of the CDR3 is TGTGCCAGCAGCTTGGAGTACTACAATGAGCAGTTCTTC. This sequence encodes CASSLEYYNEQFF.

V and J are TRBV5-1 and TRBJ1-2; 8 bases are a match to TRBD1. Germline V gene sequence: CDR1 SGHRS, CDR2 YFSETQ. V lost 6 bases, J lost 8 bases, and 21 bases stayed unmatched. The CDR3 length is 17 residues. CDR3 nucleotide sequence: TGCGCCAGCACCCTGACTGGACAGGGATTAGAGAATGGCGGCTACACCTTC. Translation: CASTLTGQGLENGGYTF.

V and J are TRBV7-3 and TRBJ2-2; D remains unclear. The CDR3 totals 13 residues. Trimming stripped 3 bases from V and 1 base from J, with 3 bases between. In germline, CDR1 is SGHTA, CDR2 FQGTGA. Here the CDR3 DNA reads TGTGCCAGCAGCTTCCTGAACACCGGGGAGCTGTTTTTT. It yields the protein CASSFLNTGELFF.

The J gene is TRBJ1-4, the V gene TRBV5-1; TRBD1 aligns across 9 bases. The CDR3 spans 15 residues. CDR1 is SGHRS, CDR2 YFSETQ, per germline. V was clipped by 2 bases and J by 8 bases; unmatched bases: 7. The DNA of the CDR3 is TGCGCCAGCAGCTTAACAGGGGGCGCAGGCGAAAAACTGTTTTTT. As protein: CASSLTGGAGEKLFF.

The V and J genes are TRBV10-3 and TRBJ1-2, with TRBD1 as a possible D gene (6 bases). The CDR3 is made up of 18 amino acids. CDR1 and CDR2 (germline): ENHRY, SYGVKD. Deletions cut 4 bases from V and 4 bases from J, with 25 bases between. CDR3 region: CAISVLKAGGAVGYGYTF. The CDR3, as DNA: TGTGCCATCAGTGTTTTAAAAGCGGGGGGGGCCGTTGGCTATGGCTACACCTTC.

The chain employs TRBV5-4 and TRBJ1-2, with a tentative D call TRBD1 (5 bases). Germline lookup yields CDR1 SGHNT and CDR2 YYREEE (reference sequence). This CDR3 is built from 16 residues. V lost 0 bases to trimming and J lost 2 bases, with 14 bases between them. CDR3: CASSLAAGPTNYGYTF. As DNA, the CDR3 is TGTGCCAGCAGCTTGGCGGCAGGGCCCACGAACTATGGCTACACCTTC.

The rearrangement links TRBV29-1 to TRBJ2-2, with 9 bases lining up with TRBD1. The CDR3 has 16 residues. V lost 5 bases and J lost 1; bases outside the gene matches: 8. Germline V gene sequence: CDR1 SQVTM, CDR2 ANQGSEA. The CDR3 DNA reads as TGCAGCGTTATCCCACAGGGGGCAGAGAACACCGGGGAGCTGTTTTTT. Translation gives CSVIPQGAENTGELFF.

The chain carries TRBV5-1 and TRBJ2-3; the D gene is possibly TRBD2 (6 bases). CDR3 size: 14 residues. Trimming pared 2 bases from V and 4 bases from J, leaving 11 bases between. The germline gives CDR1 SGHRS, CDR2 YFSETQ. CDR3 loop: CASSFGGSPDTQYF. Here the CDR3 DNA reads TGCGCCAGCAGCTTTGGGGGGTCGCCAGATACGCAGTATTTT.